These 17 T cell receptor beta chains originate from one sample sequenced in a study of control samples from healthy donors and cancer patients (dated by TCRdb to between 2020 and 2021). Library generation was performed with the immunoSEQ multiplex PCR assay. What TCRdb holds here is the immuneACCESS table cut down to in-frame rearrangements. Part of the clones is not present; checked against another copy, under half of the missing clones reflect an unresolved V gene, and the others are unexplained. The sample table lists around 80,000 clones, 85% to 95% of them with a count of one. Roughly 3% of the sample comes from the top ten. Source material: blood. All receptors derive from a woman aged 25 to 45 in good health.

The rearrangement uses TRBV19 and TRBJ2-6; 7 positions match TRBD2. Germline values: CDR1 LNHDA, CDR2 SQIVND (reference sequence). Trimming took 7 bases from V and 1 from J; bases not matched to a gene: 7. The CDR3 totals 16 residues. The CDR3 here is CASTDKRGSGANVLTF. CDR3 coding DNA: TGTGCCAGTACGGACAAGCGGGGATCTGGGGCCAACGTCCTGACTTTC.

The chain carries TRBV2 and TRBJ2-3, with 7 bases that match TRBD1. Losses at the gene ends were 5 bases for V and 0 bases for J; bases not matched to a gene: 5. The germline gives CDR1 SNHLY, CDR2 FYNNEI. The CDR3 extends over 15 amino acids. Here the CDR3 reads CASSKTGISTDTQYF. DNA for the CDR3: TGTGCCAGCAGTAAGACAGGGATTAGCACAGATACGCAGTATTTT.

CDR3 sequence reads: CASTLPPPAGGNTGELFF. For the CDR3, the DNA is TGTGCCAGTACTCTACCCCCCCCAGCGGGGGGAAACACCGGGGAGCTGTTTTTT. This chain joins TRBV19 and TRBJ2-2, with TRBD2 matching over 9 bases. CDR1 is LNHDA and CDR2 is SQIVND in the germline V gene (reference sequence). The J segment lost 2 bases and the V segment lost 7 bases, leaving 14 bases of the junction unmatched. The CDR3 consists of 18 residues.

The rearrangement uses TRBV5-1 and TRBJ2-2; TRBD2 aligns across 10 bases. CDR3 size: 16 residues. J lost 1 base, V lost 4 bases, and 4 bases had no gene match. Germline V gives CDR1 SGHRS, CDR2 YFSETQ. As DNA, the CDR3 is TGCGCCAGCAGCACCTTAGCGGGGGGGAACACCGGGGAGCTGTTTTTT. The encoded protein is CASSTLAGGNTGELFF.

This clone was seen just once. The V gene is TRBV18, the J gene TRBJ1-1; 7 bases line up with TRBD1. From germline, CDR1 is KGHSH and CDR2 LQKENI. J gave up 2 bases and V 6 bases, and 6 bases lay outside the gene matches. CDR3 length: 14 residues. The CDR3 sequence is CASSPDRYNTEAFF. The CDR3 DNA follows: TGTGCCAGCTCTCCGGACAGGTATAACACTGAAGCTTTCTTT.

The genes are TRBV5-7 and TRBJ1-2; unclear D gene. TRBV5-7 is an ORF for which the function is uncertain. The CDR3 extends over 14 amino acids. Trimming removed 1 base from V and 2 bases from J, with 9 bases in between. CDR3 loop: CASSLSERNYGYTF. CDR3 bases: TGTGCCAGCAGCTTGTCAGAAAGAAACTATGGCTACACCTTC.

The chain couples TRBV7-8 to TRBJ1-6; no clear D. V was trimmed by 5 bases and J by 2 bases, leaving 1 base between them. CDR3 length equals 12 residues. Germline-derived CDR1 and CDR2 are SGHVS and FQNEAQ. The CDR3 nucleotides are TGTGCCAGCAGCCCCTATAATTCACCCCTCCACTTT. Amino acids: CASSPYNSPLHF.

This rearrangement joins TRBV10-3 to TRBJ1-2; the D gene is possibly TRBD1 (5 bases). Germline CDR1 ENHRY, CDR2 SYGVKD. The V end was cut by 10 bases, the J end by 8 bases, with 11 bases between. The CDR3 sequence is 10 residues long. The CDR3: CASREHGYTF. In DNA form, the CDR3 reads TGTGCCAGCAGGGAACACGGCTACACCTTC.

The chain is built from TRBV11-2 and TRBJ1-1; 9 nucleotides agree with TRBD1. The germline V gene encodes CDR1 SGHAT and CDR2 FQNNGV. The CDR3 covers 13 residues. V dropped 4 bases and J dropped 11; count of bases not matched to a gene: 8. The CDR3 coding sequence is TGTGCCAGCAGCTCAACAGGGGGCCGACAGGCTTTCTTT. Translated: CASSSTGGRQAFF.

The chain combines TRBV6-5 with TRBJ1-3, with D perhaps matching TRBD1 (5 bases). The V end was cut by 7 bases, the J end by 0 bases, with 13 bases between. The CDR3 contains 15 residues. Germline loops: CDR1 MNHEY, CDR2 SVGAGI. The CDR3 loop is CASKKGVISGNTIYF. The CDR3 DNA reads TGTGCCAGCAAGAAAGGGGTTATCTCTGGAAACACCATATATTTT.

V is TRBV18 and J is TRBJ1-2, with TRBD1 matching over 8 bases. Trimming cost V 0 bases and J 6 bases; bases outside gene matches: 6. The V gene's germline CDR1 is KGHSH and CDR2 LQKENI. CDR3 length: 15 amino acids. As DNA, the CDR3 is TGTGCCAGCTCACCACCTATGGCAGGGGGCGATGGCTACACCTTC. It translates to CASSPPMAGGDGYTF.

The rearrangement joins TRBV15 to TRBJ1-4; TRBD1 matches 7 bases. The V segment lost 3 bases and the J segment 7 bases; nucleotides outside the gene matches: 2. In germline, CDR1 is LNHNV, CDR2 YYDKDF (reference sequence). The CDR3 is made up of 13 amino acids. CDR3 DNA sequence: TGTGCCACCAGCAGCCGGGACAGTGAAAAACTGTTTTTT. This sequence encodes CATSSRDSEKLFF.

This chain joins TRBV5-6 and TRBJ2-1; D gene uncertain. Germline V gives CDR1 SGHDT, CDR2 YYEEEE. Trimming cost V 4 bases and J 0 bases, with 11 bases left between them. This CDR3 has 15 residues. Here the CDR3 DNA reads TGTGCCAGCAGCCCTACACTGAGCTCCTACAATGAGCAGTTCTTC. Amino acid sequence: CASSPTLSSYNEQFF.

The chain couples TRBV7-2 to TRBJ2-1, with 11 positions matching TRBD2. The CDR3 covers 16 residues. In germline, CDR1 is SGHTA, CDR2 FQGNSA. Trimming at V came to 5 bases and at J to 2 bases, leaving 5 bases not matched to a gene. CDR3 sequence: CASSPQTSGAYNEQFF. For the CDR3, the DNA is TGTGCCAGCAGCCCACAGACTAGCGGGGCCTACAATGAGCAGTTCTTC.

This clone was found once. The rearrangement joins TRBV14 to TRBJ2-1; no reliable D call. The length of the CDR3 is 14 residues. V dropped 1 base and J dropped 3 bases, with 7 bases sitting between them. The germline V gene has CDR1 SGHDN and CDR2 FVKESK. In nucleotides, the CDR3 is TGTGCCAGCAGCCAAGGGGTAGGCTACAATGAGCAGTTCTTC. Its translation: CASSQGVGYNEQFF. Filled out from reference TRBV14 and TRBJ2-1, the complete variable domain reads EAGVTQFPSHSVIEKGQTVTLRCDPISGHDNLYWYRRVMGKEIKFLLHFVKESKQDESGMPNNRFLAERTGGTYSTLKVQPAELEDSGVYFCASSQGVGYNEQFFGPGTRLTVL.

This chain connects TRBV6-6 to TRBJ2-5; 11 nucleotides align to TRBD2. The germline CDR1 and CDR2 sequences are MNHNY and SVGAGI (reference sequence). The CDR3 totals 15 residues. Trimming at V came to 4 bases and at J to 7 bases, leaving 8 bases not matched to a gene. CDR3 residues: CASSSLAGVPVTQYF. CDR3 bases: TGTGCCAGCAGTTCACTAGCGGGGGTCCCCGTGACCCAGTACTTC.

This sequence joins TRBV7-9 and TRBJ1-2, with 9 nucleotides matching TRBD1. Germline CDR1 and CDR2: SEHNR and FQNEAQ (reference sequence). Germline trimming cut 5 bases from V and 2 bases from J; bases unmatched to any gene: 6. The CDR3 extends over 15 amino acids. The CDR3 protein is CASSPTGQGNYGYTF. The CDR3 DNA reads as TGTGCCAGCAGCCCAACGGGACAGGGCAACTATGGCTACACCTTC. Drawing the rest from reference TRBV7-9 and TRBJ1-2, the complete variable domain is DTGVSQNPRHKITKRGQNVTFRCDPISEHNRLYWYRQTLGQGPEFLTYFQNEAQLEKSRLLSDRFSAERPKGSFSTLEIQRTEQGDSAMYLCASSPTGQGNYGYTFGSGTRLTVV.